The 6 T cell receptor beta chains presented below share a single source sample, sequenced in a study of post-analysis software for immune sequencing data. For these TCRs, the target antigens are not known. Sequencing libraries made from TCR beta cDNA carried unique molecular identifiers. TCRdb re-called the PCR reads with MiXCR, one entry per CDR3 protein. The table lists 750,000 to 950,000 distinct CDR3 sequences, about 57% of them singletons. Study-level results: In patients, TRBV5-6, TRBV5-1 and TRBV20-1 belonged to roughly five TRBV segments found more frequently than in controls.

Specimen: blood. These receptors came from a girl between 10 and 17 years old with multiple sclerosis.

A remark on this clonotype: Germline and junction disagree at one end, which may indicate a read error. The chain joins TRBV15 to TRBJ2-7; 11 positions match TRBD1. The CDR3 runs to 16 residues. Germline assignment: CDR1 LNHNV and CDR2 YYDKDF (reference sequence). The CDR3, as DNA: TGTGCCACCGGCAGAGTGTTCGGACAGGGGGCGACCGAGCAGTACTTC. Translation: CATGRVFGQGATEQYF.

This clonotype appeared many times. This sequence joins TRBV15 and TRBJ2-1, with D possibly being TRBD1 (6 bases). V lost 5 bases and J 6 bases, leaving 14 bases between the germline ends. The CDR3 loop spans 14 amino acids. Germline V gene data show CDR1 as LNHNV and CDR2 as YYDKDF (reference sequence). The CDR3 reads CATSGRGWGNEQFF. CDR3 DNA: TGTGCCACCAGCGGCAGGGGCTGGGGCAATGAGCAGTTCTTC.

The CDR3 nucleotides read TGTGCCAGCAGTTCTACAGGGGGCGCGTCCTACAATGAGCAGTACTTC. Translated, it gives CASSSTGGASYNEQYF. The genes are TRBV7-9 and TRBJ2-1; 9 nucleotides line up with TRBD1. The last part of the DNA fits TRBJ2-7 better; the J call may be wrong. The CDR3 runs to 16 residues. Germline V gene sequence: CDR1 SEHNR, CDR2 FQNEAQ (reference sequence).

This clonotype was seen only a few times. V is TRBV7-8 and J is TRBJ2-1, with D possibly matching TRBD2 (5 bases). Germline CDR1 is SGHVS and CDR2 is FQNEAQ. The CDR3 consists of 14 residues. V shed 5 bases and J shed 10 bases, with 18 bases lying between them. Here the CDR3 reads CASSLEGGFREQFF. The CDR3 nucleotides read TGTGCCAGCAGCCTAGAAGGCGGGTTTAGGGAGCAGTTCTTC.

CDR3 DNA sequence: TGTGCCAGCAGTTACGGTCAGGGAAGCTCTGGGGCCAACGTCCTGACTTTC. This gives the protein CASSYGQGSSGANVLTF. This sequence joins TRBV6-6 and TRBJ2-6; weak D call: TRBD1 (5 bases). Deletions cut 2 bases from V and 0 bases from J, with 11 bases between. The CDR3 runs 17 residues. Germline CDR1 is MNHNY and CDR2 is SVGAGI (reference sequence).

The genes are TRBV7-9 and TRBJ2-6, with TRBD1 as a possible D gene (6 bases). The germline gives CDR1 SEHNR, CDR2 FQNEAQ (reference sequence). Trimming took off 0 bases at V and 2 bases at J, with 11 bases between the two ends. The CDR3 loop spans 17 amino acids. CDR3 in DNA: TGTGCCAGCAGCTTAGCGCGACAGGCTACTGGGGCCAACGTCCTGACTTTC. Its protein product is CASSLARQATGANVLTF.